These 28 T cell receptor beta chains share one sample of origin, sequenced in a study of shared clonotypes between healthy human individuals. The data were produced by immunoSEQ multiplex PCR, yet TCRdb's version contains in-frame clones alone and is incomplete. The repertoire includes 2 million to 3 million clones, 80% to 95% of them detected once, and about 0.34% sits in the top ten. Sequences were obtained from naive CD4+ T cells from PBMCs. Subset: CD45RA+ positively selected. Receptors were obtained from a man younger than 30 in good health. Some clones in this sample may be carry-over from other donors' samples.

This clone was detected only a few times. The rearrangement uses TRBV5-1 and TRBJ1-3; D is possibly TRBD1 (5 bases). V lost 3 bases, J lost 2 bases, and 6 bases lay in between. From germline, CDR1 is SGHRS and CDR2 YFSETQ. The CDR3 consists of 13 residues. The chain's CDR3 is CASSSGTGNTIYF. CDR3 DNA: TGCGCCAGCAGCTCAGGGACTGGAAACACCATATATTTT.

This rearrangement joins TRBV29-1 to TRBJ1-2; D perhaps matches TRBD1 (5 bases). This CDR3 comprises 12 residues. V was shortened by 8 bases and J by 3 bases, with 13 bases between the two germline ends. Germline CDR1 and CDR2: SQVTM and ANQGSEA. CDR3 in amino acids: CSTYRKDYGYTF. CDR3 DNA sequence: TGCAGCACTTACAGGAAAGACTATGGCTACACCTTC.

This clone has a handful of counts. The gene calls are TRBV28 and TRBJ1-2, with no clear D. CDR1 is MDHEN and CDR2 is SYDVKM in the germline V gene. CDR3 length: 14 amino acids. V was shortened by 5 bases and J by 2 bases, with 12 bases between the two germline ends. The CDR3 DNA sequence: TGTGCCAGCAGTCATCAGGTTTTAAACTATGGCTACACCTTC. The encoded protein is CASSHQVLNYGYTF.

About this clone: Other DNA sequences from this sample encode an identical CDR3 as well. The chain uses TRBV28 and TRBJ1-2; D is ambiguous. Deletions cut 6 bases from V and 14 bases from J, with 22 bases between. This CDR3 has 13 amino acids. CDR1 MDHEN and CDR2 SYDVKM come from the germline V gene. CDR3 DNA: TGTGCCAGCAGCGACCTCGTAGACGTAAGGAAGACCTTC. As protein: CASSDLVDVRKTF.

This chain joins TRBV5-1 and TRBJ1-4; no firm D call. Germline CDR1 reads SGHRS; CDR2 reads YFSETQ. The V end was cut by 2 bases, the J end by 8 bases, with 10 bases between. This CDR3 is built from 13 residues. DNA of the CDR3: TGCGCCAGCAGCTTTATTTTGGGGGAAAAACTGTTTTTT. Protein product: CASSFILGEKLFF.

The DNA for the CDR3 is TGCGCCAGCAGCTTGCTGGGCACAGGGGAAGATACGCAGTATTTT. It codes for CASSLLGTGEDTQYF. This chain connects TRBV5-1 to TRBJ2-3, with TRBD1 identical over 7 bases. The CDR3 extends over 15 amino acids. V shed 1 base, J shed 5 bases, and the junction held 7 bases outside the gene matches. In germline, CDR1 is SGHRS, CDR2 YFSETQ. Filled out from reference TRBV5-1 and TRBJ2-3, the complete variable domain reads KAGVTQTPRYLIKTRGQQVTLSCSPISGHRSVSWYQQTPGQGLQFLFEYFSETQRNKGNFPGRFSGRQFSNSRSEMNVSTLELGDSALYLCASSLLGTGEDTQYFGPGTRLTVL.

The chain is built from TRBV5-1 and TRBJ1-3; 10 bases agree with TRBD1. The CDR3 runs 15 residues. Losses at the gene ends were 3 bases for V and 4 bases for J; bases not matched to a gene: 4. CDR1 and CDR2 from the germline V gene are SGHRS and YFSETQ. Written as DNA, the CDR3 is TGCGCCAGCAGCTCCGACAGGGGGCCAGGAAACACCATATATTTT. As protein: CASSSDRGPGNTIYF.

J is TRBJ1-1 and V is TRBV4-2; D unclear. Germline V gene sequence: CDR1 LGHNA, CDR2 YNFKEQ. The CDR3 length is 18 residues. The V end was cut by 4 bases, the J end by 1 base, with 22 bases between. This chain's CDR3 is CASSPDQRRKTGNTEAFF. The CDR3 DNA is TGTGCCAGCAGCCCAGATCAGCGACGTAAAACGGGGAACACTGAAGCTTTCTTT.

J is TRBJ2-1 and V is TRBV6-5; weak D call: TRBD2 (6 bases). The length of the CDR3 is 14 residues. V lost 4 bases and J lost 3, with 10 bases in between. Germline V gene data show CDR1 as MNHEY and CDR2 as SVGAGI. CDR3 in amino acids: CASSLTRGYNEQFF. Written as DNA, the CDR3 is TGTGCCAGCAGTTTGACTAGAGGCTACAATGAGCAGTTCTTC.

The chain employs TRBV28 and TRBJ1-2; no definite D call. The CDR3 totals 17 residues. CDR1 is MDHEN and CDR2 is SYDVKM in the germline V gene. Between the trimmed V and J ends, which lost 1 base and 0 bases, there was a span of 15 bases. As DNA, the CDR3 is TGTGCCAGCAGTTTATCGGCGGCTCCCGCAACTAACTATGGCTACACCTTC. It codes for CASSLSAAPATNYGYTF.

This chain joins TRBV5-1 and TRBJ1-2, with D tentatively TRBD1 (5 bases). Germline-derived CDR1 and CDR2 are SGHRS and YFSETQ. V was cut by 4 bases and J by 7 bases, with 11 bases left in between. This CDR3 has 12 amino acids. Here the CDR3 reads CASSDPGPGYTF. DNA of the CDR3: TGCGCCAGCAGCGATCCAGGGCCTGGCTACACCTTC.

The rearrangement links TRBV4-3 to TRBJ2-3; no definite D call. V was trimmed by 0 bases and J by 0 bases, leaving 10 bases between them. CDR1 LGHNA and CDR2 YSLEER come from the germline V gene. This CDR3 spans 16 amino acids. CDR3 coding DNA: TGCGCCAGCAGCCAAGATTGGAGACTGAGCACAGATACGCAGTATTTT. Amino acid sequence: CASSQDWRLSTDTQYF.

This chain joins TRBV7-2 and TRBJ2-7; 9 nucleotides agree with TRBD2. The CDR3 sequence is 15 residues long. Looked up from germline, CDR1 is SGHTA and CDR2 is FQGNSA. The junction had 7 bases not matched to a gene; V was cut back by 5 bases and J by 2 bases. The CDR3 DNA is TGTGCCAGCAGCCCAGCGGGAGGAGGAGCCTACGAGCAGTACTTC. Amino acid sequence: CASSPAGGGAYEQYF.

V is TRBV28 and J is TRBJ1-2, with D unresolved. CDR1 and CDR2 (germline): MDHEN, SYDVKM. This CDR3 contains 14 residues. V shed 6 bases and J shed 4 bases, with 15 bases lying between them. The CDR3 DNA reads TGTGCCAGCAGCCCCCGTCCTTGGATCTATGGCTACACCTTC. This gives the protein CASSPRPWIYGYTF.

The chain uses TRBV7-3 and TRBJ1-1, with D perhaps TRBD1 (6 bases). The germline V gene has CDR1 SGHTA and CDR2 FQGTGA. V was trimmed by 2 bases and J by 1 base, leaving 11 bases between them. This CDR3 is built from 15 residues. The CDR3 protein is CASSLAGTPNTEAFF. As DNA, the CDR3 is TGTGCCAGCAGCTTAGCCGGGACACCGAACACTGAAGCTTTCTTT.

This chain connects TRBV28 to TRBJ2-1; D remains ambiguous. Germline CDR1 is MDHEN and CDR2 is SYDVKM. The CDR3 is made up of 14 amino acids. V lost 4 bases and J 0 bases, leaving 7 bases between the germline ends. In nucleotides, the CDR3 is TGTGCCAGCAGTTCTCCACCCTCCTACAATGAGCAGTTCTTC. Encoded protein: CASSSPPSYNEQFF.

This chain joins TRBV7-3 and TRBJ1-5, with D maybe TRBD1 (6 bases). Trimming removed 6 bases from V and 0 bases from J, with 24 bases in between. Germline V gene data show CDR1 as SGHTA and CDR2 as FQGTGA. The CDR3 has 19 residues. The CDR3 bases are TGTGCCAGCAGAGCCCCCGGGACAACAGGTTGTTATAGCAATCAGCCCCAGCATTTT. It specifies CASRAPGTTGCYSNQPQHF.

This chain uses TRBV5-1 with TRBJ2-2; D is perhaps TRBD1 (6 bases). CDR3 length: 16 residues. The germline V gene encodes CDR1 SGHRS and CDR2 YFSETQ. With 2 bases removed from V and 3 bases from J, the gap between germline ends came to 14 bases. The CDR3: CASSFMGAGDTGELFF. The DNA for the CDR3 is TGCGCCAGCAGCTTCATGGGGGCAGGGGACACCGGGGAGCTGTTTTTT.

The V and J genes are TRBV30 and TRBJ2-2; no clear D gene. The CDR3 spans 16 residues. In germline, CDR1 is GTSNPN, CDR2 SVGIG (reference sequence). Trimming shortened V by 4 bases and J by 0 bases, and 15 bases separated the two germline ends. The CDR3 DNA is TGTGCCTGGACAAACGGCGCGCAGCCGAACACCGGGGAGCTGTTTTTT. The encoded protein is CAWTNGAQPNTGELFF.

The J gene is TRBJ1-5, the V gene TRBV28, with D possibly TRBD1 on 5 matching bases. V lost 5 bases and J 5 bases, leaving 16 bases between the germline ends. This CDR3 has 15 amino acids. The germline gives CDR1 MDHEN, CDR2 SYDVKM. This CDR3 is CASSALAGPDQPQHF. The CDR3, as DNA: TGTGCCAGCAGTGCCCTAGCGGGGCCCGATCAGCCCCAGCATTTT.

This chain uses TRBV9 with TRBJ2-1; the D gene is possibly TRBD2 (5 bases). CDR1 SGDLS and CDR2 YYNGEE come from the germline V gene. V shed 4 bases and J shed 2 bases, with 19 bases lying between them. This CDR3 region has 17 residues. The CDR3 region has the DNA TGTGCCAGCAGCCCATACCCCGATACGGGAACCTACAATGAGCAGTTCTTC. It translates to CASSPYPDTGTYNEQFF.

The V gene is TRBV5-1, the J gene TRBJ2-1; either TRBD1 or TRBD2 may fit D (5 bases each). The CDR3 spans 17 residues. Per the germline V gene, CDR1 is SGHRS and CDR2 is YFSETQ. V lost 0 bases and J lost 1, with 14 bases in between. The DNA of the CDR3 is TGCGCCAGCAGCTTGGGCGTTTCGGGACGGTCCTACAATGAGCAGTTCTTC. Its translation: CASSLGVSGRSYNEQFF. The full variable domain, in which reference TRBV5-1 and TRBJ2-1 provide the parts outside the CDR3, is KAGVTQTPRYLIKTRGQQVTLSCSPISGHRSVSWYQQTPGQGLQFLFEYFSETQRNKGNFPGRFSGRQFSNSRSEMNVSTLELGDSALYLCASSLGVSGRSYNEQFFGPGTRLTVL.

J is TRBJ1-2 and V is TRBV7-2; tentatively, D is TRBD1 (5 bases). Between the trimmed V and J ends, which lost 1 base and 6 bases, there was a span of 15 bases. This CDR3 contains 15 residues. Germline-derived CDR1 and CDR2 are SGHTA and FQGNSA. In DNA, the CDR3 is TGTGCCAGCAGCTTAGATGGGGCAGCCGTGAATGGCTACACCTTC. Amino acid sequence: CASSLDGAAVNGYTF.

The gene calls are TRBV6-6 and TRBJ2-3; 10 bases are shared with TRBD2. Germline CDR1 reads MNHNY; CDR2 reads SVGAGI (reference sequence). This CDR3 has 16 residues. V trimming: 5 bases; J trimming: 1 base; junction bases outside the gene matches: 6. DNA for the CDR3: TGTGCCAGCAGTCCGGGTCTAGCGGGAGGCACAGATACGCAGTATTTT. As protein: CASSPGLAGGTDTQYF.

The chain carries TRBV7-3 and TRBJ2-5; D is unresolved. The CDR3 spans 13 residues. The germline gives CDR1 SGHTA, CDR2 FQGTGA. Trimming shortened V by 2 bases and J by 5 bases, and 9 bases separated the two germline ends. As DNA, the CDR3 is TGTGCCAGCAGCTTATCGGGTGACGAGACCCAGTACTTC. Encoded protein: CASSLSGDETQYF.

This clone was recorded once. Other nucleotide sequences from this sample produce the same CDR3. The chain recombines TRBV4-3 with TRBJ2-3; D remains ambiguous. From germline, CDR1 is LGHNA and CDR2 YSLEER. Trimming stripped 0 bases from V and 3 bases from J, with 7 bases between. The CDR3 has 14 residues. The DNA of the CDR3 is TGCGCCAGCAGCCAAGATCGGCGGACAGATACGCAGTATTTT. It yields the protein CASSQDRRTDTQYF.

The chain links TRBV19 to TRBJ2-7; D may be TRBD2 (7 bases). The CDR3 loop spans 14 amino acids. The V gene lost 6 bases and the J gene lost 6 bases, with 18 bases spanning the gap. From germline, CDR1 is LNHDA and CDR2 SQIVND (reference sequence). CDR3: CASSTRGAPLEQYF. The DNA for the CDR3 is TGTGCCAGTAGCACACGGGGGGCGCCCCTCGAGCAGTACTTC.

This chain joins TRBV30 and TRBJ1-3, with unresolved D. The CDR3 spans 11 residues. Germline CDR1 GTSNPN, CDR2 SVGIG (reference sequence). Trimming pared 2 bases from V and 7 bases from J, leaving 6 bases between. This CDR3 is CAWSSRNTIYF. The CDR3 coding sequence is TGTGCCTGGAGTTCGAGGAACACCATATATTTT.